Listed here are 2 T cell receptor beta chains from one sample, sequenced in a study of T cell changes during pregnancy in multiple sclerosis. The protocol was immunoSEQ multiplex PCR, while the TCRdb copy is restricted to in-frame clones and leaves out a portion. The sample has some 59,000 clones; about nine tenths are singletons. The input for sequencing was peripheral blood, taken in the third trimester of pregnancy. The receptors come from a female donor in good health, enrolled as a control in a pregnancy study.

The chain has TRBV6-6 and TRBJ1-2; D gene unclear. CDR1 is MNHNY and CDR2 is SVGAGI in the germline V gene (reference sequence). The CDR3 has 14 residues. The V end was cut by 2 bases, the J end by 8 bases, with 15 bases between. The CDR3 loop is CASSYVGGVDGYTF. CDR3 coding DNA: TGTGCCAGCAGTTACGTAGGCGGGGTAGACGGCTACACCTTC.

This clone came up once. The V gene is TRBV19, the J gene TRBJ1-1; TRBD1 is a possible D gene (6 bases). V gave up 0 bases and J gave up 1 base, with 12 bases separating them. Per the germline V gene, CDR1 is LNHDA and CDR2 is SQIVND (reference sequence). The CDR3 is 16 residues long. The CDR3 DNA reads TGTGCCAGTAGTATAGACCCCGGACAGAGGAACACTGAAGCTTTCTTT. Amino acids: CASSIDPGQRNTEAFF.